The clone carrying this T cell receptor (beta chain) was seen ten or more times. The data derive from a study of regulatory T cells in long-lasting Graves disease. The germline gives CDR1 MNHEY, CDR2 SVGEGT. The CDR3 loop spans 14 amino acids. V was cut by 2 bases and J by 2 bases, with 9 bases left in between. The authors built TCR beta libraries using iRepertoire HTBI primers and Arm-PCR of CDR3 regions. TCRdb independently ran MiXCR on the multiplex PCR reads; one entry per CDR3 protein. The table records some 500,000 distinct CDR3 sequences, around 15% of them present only once. The time point: newly diagnosed GD, antithyroid drugs for less than 3 months. PBMC RNA served as the TCR library source. This same sample was also part of a study on T cells in Graves' hyperthyroidism and ophthalmopathy.

The chain uses TRBV6-2 or TRBV6-3 and TRBJ1-2; D might be TRBD1 (5 bases). This sequence was found in a woman aged 40-65 years with Graves disease. The source material was peripheral blood mononuclear cells (PBMCs), sampled at new diagnosis, from a patient treated with antithyroid drugs. In DNA, the CDR3 is TGTGCCAGCAGTTACCAGGGCGTGAACTATGGCTACACCTTC. As protein: CASSYQGVNYGYTF.